This TCR beta chain was sequenced during a study of blood T cell repertoires in COVID-19. Background on the study: COVID-19 samples collected from the United States, Italy and Spain covered acute and convalescent phases.

CDR1 and CDR2 (germline): MNHEY, SVGAGI. The CDR3 extends over 15 amino acids. J gave up 7 bases and V 4 bases, and 8 bases lay outside the gene matches. Repertoires were generated with immunoSEQ multiplex PCR, while TCRdb's copy carries only in-frame clones and drops some. Of some 180,000 clones in the sample, about 85% were seen once. This clone was detected only a few times. V usage is TRBV6-5 and J usage is TRBJ2-3; TRBD2 agrees at 10 bases. This clonotype was sampled from a man aged 60 to 69 with active or convalescent COVID-19. The specimen was peripheral blood. The CDR3 region has the DNA TGTGCCAGCAGTTCAGGGGCTAGCGGGGGAAATACGCAGTATTTT. This translates into CASSSGASGGNTQYF.